A single sample gave rise to the 25 T cell receptor beta chains below, sequenced in a study of blood T cell repertoires in COVID-19. Clones were read by immunoSEQ multiplex PCR, and TCRdb kept only the in-frame ones, dropping some. The sample includes some 150,000 clones, about 87% of them seen just once. Material for sequencing was peripheral blood. The receptors here all came from a man between 18 and 29 years old with active or convalescent COVID-19.

The chain employs TRBV2 and TRBJ1-1; D not resolved. The germline CDR1 and CDR2 sequences are SNHLY and FYNNEI. V lost 7 bases and J lost 1, with 10 bases in between. The CDR3 has 13 residues. The CDR3 DNA reads as TGTGCCAGCACTAAAGGGAGGAACACTGAAGCTTTCTTT. This gives the protein CASTKGRNTEAFF. The complete variable domain, with remaining parts taken from reference TRBV2 and TRBJ1-1, reads EPEVTQTPSHQVTQMGQEVILRCVPISNHLYFYWYRQILGQKVEFLVSFYNNEISEKSEIFDDQFSVERPDGSNFTLKIRSTKLEDSAMYFCASTKGRNTEAFFGQGTRLTVV.

The rearrangement uses TRBV28 and TRBJ2-3; D unclear. CDR1 is MDHEN and CDR2 is SYDVKM in the germline V gene. The CDR3 sequence is 14 residues long. The ends were cut back, 5 bases at V and 4 bases at J, with 13 bases in the middle. The CDR3 DNA is TGTGCCAGCAGTGTTATGGTGAGCGCAGATACGCAGTATTTT. This translates into CASSVMVSADTQYF.

V and J are TRBV10-2 and TRBJ2-3; 8 nucleotides match TRBD2. Germline CDR1 reads WSHSY; CDR2 reads SAAADI. This CDR3 has 14 amino acids. Trimming took 6 bases from V and 2 from J; bases not matched to a gene: 4. DNA of the CDR3: TGCGCCAGCAGCGGACTAGCCCACACAGATACGCAGTATTTT. Its translation is CASSGLAHTDTQYF.

This chain joins TRBV3-1 (or the pseudogene TRBV3-2) and TRBJ2-7; 11 bases are shared with TRBD2. The germline V gene encodes CDR1 LGHDT and CDR2 YNNKEL (reference sequence). CDR3 size: 17 residues. The V and J ends lost 5 bases and 3 bases, in that order; junction bases with no gene match: 12. As DNA, the CDR3 is TGTGCCAGCAGCGAAACTAGCGGGGGTCTCACGGGCTACGAGCAGTACTTC. This translates into CASSETSGGLTGYEQYF.

The rearrangement links TRBV5-4 to TRBJ2-3; TRBD2 aligns across 8 bases. V trimming: 5 bases; J trimming: 4 bases; junction bases outside the gene matches: 12. The CDR3 is made up of 16 amino acids. Germline V gene lookup returns CDR1 SGHNT and CDR2 YYREEE (reference sequence). The CDR3: CASSYPGLGAADTQYF. The CDR3 DNA reads as TGTGCCAGCAGTTATCCGGGACTAGGAGCAGCAGATACGCAGTATTTT.

The genes are TRBV7-2 and TRBJ2-1; perhaps TRBD2 as D (6 bases). The CDR3 sequence is 16 residues long. Per germline, CDR1 SGHTA and CDR2 FQGNSA. Trimming stripped 0 bases from V and 9 bases from J, with 18 bases between. CDR3 amino acids: CASSLAPGLQTTEQFF. DNA of the CDR3: TGTGCCAGCAGCTTAGCGCCGGGACTTCAAACAACTGAGCAGTTCTTC. The variable domain in full, with the rest retrieved from reference TRBV7-2 and TRBJ2-1, is GAGVSQSPSNKVTEKGKDVELRCDPISGHTALYWYRQSLGQGLEFLIYFQGNSAPDKSGLPSDRFSAERTGGSVSTLTIQRTQQEDSAVYLCASSLAPGLQTTEQFFGPGTRLTVL.

This chain uses TRBV19 with TRBJ1-1; D may be TRBD1 (6 bases). The V gene lost 5 bases and the J gene lost 4 bases, with 11 bases spanning the gap. Germline V CDR1 and CDR2: LNHDA, SQIVND (reference sequence). The CDR3 has 13 residues. The CDR3 sequence is CASSLTQGTEAFF. CDR3 bases: TGTGCCAGTAGTCTGACACAGGGCACTGAAGCTTTCTTT.

Notes on this clone: The junction differs from germline at one of its ends, possibly a read error. The V call is TRBV7-7, the J call TRBJ2-1; TRBD1 might be the D (5 bases). The CDR3 is 13 amino acids. Germline values: CDR1 SSHAT, CDR2 FNYEAQ (reference sequence). The CDR3 bases are TGTGCTAGCAGCCCGGACAATTACAATGAGCAGTTCTTC. It yields the protein CASSPDNYNEQFF.

The chain is built from TRBV9 and TRBJ1-2; TRBD1 matches at 9 bases. CDR3 length equals 14 residues. With V trimmed by 3 bases and J by 6 bases, 6 bases remained unmatched. The germline V gene encodes CDR1 SGDLS and CDR2 YYNGEE. CDR3 loop: CASSGWDRVDGYTF. The CDR3 nucleotides are TGTGCCAGCAGCGGATGGGACAGGGTGGATGGCTACACCTTC.

The rearrangement links TRBV30 to TRBJ2-3; D gene uncertain. Germline assignment: CDR1 GTSNPN and CDR2 SVGIG (reference sequence). This CDR3 region has 12 residues. Trimming removed 4 bases at V and 1 base at J, with 6 bases between. The CDR3, as DNA: TGTGCCTGGAACCAGGGCACAGATACGCAGTATTTT. Its protein is CAWNQGTDTQYF.

This clone came up once. V and J are TRBV25-1 and TRBJ2-1; TRBD1 matches 9 bases. V was clipped by 4 bases and J by 3 bases; unmatched bases: 4. CDR1 and CDR2 from the germline V gene are MGHDK and SYGVNS. CDR3 length: 15 residues. The CDR3 spells CASSGRDRVYNEQFF. The DNA for the CDR3 is TGTGCCAGCAGTGGCCGGGACAGGGTCTACAATGAGCAGTTCTTC.

The V call is TRBV7-2, the J call TRBJ1-6; 7 bases align to TRBD1. Germline-derived CDR1 and CDR2 are SGHTA and FQGNSA. The CDR3 totals 14 residues. V dropped 5 bases and J dropped 3; count of bases not matched to a gene: 1. The CDR3 loop reads CASSGTVYNSPLHF. The CDR3 coding sequence is TGTGCCAGCAGCGGGACAGTCTATAATTCACCCCTCCACTTT.

This clone has only a few counts. The genes are TRBV2 and TRBJ1-2; D uncertain. The V gene's germline CDR1 is SNHLY and CDR2 FYNNEI. The CDR3 has 13 residues. The germline V and J ends were trimmed by 6 bases and 5 bases, with 13 bases remaining between them. CDR3 DNA: TGTGCCAGCAGGGGGTATACGGGATATGGCTACACCTTC. Its translation is CASRGYTGYGYTF.

This clone turned up a few times. DNA for the CDR3: TGCGCCAGCAGCCTCCTTCTCGGGGATTATGGCTACACCTTC. Its protein is CASSLLLGDYGYTF. The chain is built from TRBV4-1 and TRBJ1-2; D remains ambiguous. The germline gives CDR1 MGHRA, CDR2 YSYEKL. The CDR3 runs to 14 residues. Trimming pared 4 bases from V and 5 bases from J, leaving 14 bases between.

The chain recombines TRBV23-1 with TRBJ2-7; 7 bases align to TRBD1. TRBV23-1 is an ORF, with its function uncertain. J lost 2 bases, V lost 7 bases, and 8 bases had no gene match. This CDR3 region has 14 residues. The CDR3 loop reads CASTAGTATYEQYF. The CDR3 nucleotides are TGCGCCAGCACCGCCGGGACAGCTACCTACGAGCAGTACTTC.

The chain joins TRBV6-5 to TRBJ1-1; 8 bases match TRBD1. V was clipped by 7 bases and J by 8 bases; unmatched bases: 9. The CDR3 contains 13 residues. The germline V gene encodes CDR1 MNHEY and CDR2 SVGAGI. The CDR3 sequence is CASTPHRDREAFF. CDR3 sequence (DNA): TGTGCCAGCACCCCTCACCGGGACAGGGAAGCTTTCTTT.

This clone came up a few times. The J gene is TRBJ1-2, the V gene TRBV6-2 or TRBV6-3; D is perhaps TRBD1 (6 bases). Germline assignment: CDR1 MNHEY and CDR2 SVGEGT. This CDR3 comprises 15 residues. V was cut by 0 bases and J by 1 base, with 9 bases left in between. CDR3 loop: CASSYSTGRNYGYTF. CDR3 DNA sequence: TGTGCCAGCAGTTACTCGACAGGACGTAACTATGGCTACACCTTC.

V usage is TRBV3-1 (or the pseudogene TRBV3-2) and J usage is TRBJ2-5; the D is unclear. There are 13 residues in the CDR3. In germline, CDR1 is LGHDT, CDR2 YNNKEL (reference sequence). Trimming cost V 8 bases and J 2 bases, with 12 bases left between them. CDR3 loop: CASSSTLQETQYF. CDR3 in DNA: TGTGCCAGCTCTAGTACCTTACAAGAGACCCAGTACTTC.

The DNA for the CDR3 is TGCGCCAGCAGTGACAGACTTTCCTATAATTCACCCCTCCACTTT. Its protein product is CASSDRLSYNSPLHF. The chain employs TRBV10-2 and TRBJ1-6; D is uncertain. The CDR3 spans 15 residues. Germline values: CDR1 WSHSY, CDR2 SAAADI. Trimming left V 3 bases short and J 1 base short, with 7 bases between.

This clone was seen only a few times. The chain combines TRBV7-2 with TRBJ1-1; D may be TRBD1 (5 bases). The germline CDR1 and CDR2 sequences are SGHTA and FQGNSA. CDR3 length equals 14 residues. V lost 2 bases and J lost 5, with 12 bases in between. As DNA, the CDR3 is TGTGCCAGCAGCTTATCGGGGGTAGGGACTGAAGCTTTCTTT. It translates to CASSLSGVGTEAFF.

V gene TRBV7-9 combines with J gene TRBJ2-7, with 11 bases identical to TRBD2. Germline-derived CDR1 and CDR2 are SEHNR and FQNEAQ (reference sequence). V lost 7 bases to trimming and J lost 2 bases; unmatched junction nucleotides: 1. The CDR3 sequence is 13 residues long. CDR3 region: CASTSGRPYEQYF. CDR3 nucleotide sequence: TGTGCCAGCACTAGCGGGAGGCCCTACGAGCAGTACTTC.

This sequence joins TRBV7-9 and TRBJ2-1; the D gene is possibly TRBD1 (5 bases). V dropped 4 bases and J dropped 0 bases, with 13 bases sitting between them. The germline V gene encodes CDR1 SEHNR and CDR2 FQNEAQ (reference sequence). The CDR3 runs 16 residues. The chain's CDR3 is CASSSPGLSSYNEQFF. CDR3 coding DNA: TGTGCCAGCAGCTCCCCAGGGCTCAGCTCCTACAATGAGCAGTTCTTC.

This chain connects TRBV11-2 to TRBJ1-2; possibly TRBD1 for D (6 bases). Trimming took 5 bases from V and 2 from J, leaving 15 bases between them. Per germline, CDR1 SGHAT and CDR2 FQNNGV. The CDR3 has 15 amino acids. The CDR3 spells CASSDLGQLNYGYTF. The CDR3 nucleotides are TGTGCCAGCAGCGATCTAGGACAGCTCAACTATGGCTACACCTTC.

The chain carries TRBV9 and TRBJ2-3; TRBD2 aligns across 8 bases. The CDR3 consists of 15 residues. Germline V gives CDR1 SGDLS, CDR2 YYNGEE. V was pared by 0 bases and J by 2 bases, with 2 bases of the junction left unmatched. CDR3 amino acids: CASSVGGGPTDTQYF. In DNA form, the CDR3 reads TGTGCCAGCAGCGTAGGCGGGGGGCCCACAGATACGCAGTATTTT.

This clone was seen just once. This sequence joins TRBV19 and TRBJ1-2, with TRBD1 as a possible D gene (5 bases). The CDR3 consists of 14 residues. Germline V gives CDR1 LNHDA, CDR2 SQIVND (reference sequence). V lost 1 base and J lost 5, with 11 bases in between. CDR3 in DNA: TGTGCCAGTAGTATAGCTTTTGGGGCGTATGGCTACACCTTC. It is translated as CASSIAFGAYGYTF.